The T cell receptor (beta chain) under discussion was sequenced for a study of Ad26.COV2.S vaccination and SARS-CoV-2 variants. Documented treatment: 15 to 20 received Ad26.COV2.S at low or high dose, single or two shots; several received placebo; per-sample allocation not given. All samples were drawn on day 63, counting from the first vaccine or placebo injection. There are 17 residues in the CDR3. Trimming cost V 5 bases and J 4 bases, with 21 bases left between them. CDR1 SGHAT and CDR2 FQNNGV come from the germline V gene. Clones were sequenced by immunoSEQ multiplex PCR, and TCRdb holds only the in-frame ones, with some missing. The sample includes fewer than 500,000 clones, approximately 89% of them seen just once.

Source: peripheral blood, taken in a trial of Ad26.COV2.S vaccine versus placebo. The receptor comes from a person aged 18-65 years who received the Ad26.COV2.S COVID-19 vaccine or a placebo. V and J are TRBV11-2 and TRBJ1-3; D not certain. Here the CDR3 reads CASSNTHAGRGGNTIYF. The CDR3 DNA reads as TGTGCCAGCAGCAACACCCACGCGGGTCGTGGGGGAAACACCATATATTTT.